The subject of this entry is one TCR beta chain. The RNA input was about 0.5 to 1 ug, and it was reverse transcribed with random hexamers. TCRdb redid the calling of the immunoSEQ multiplex PCR reads with MiXCR, one entry per CDR3 protein. The table records under 200,000 distinct CDR3 sequences, roughly 96% of them present only once. The source of the sample is a study of CD8 T cells in Susac syndrome. Sequenced input: CD8+ T cells from PBMCs. This sequence was found in a human donor with multiple sclerosis.

The CDR3 DNA reads as TGCAGCGTTGAAGATCGGGGGTGGGCTAGATCTCGCACAGATACGCAGTATTTT. This encodes CSVEDRGWARSRTDTQYF. The J gene is TRBJ2-3, the V gene TRBV29-1; TRBD2 is a possible D gene (6 bases). The germline V and J ends were trimmed by 0 bases and 1 base, with 20 bases remaining between them. CDR1 and CDR2 (germline): SQVTM, ANQGSEA. This CDR3 comprises 18 residues.